This T cell receptor (beta chain) was sequenced for a study of PD-1 blockade in classical Hodgkin lymphoma. Using immunoSEQ multiplex PCR, the repertoire was profiled, and TCRdb retains in-frame clones only, with some absent. Here the sample spans 15,000 or so clones, 84% being singletons. The time point is: newly diagnosed, previously untreated cHL patient sample. Study-wide findings and caveats: According to reports, newly diagnosed patients had lower baseline TCR diversity than healthy donors, and relapsed/refractory patients had lower baseline TCR diversity still.

Germline values: CDR1 SGHRS, CDR2 YFSETQ. V was trimmed by 0 bases and J by 3 bases, leaving 14 bases between them. This CDR3 is built from 16 residues. For this clone: No antigen is known for it.

The clonotype comes from a human donor with classical Hodgkin lymphoma. Sequenced input: peripheral blood mononuclear cells (PBMCs). This chain links TRBV5-1 with TRBJ2-3, with D possibly TRBD2 on 5 matching bases. CDR3 region: CASSLERGFRTDTQYF. In DNA form, the CDR3 reads TGCGCCAGCAGCTTGGAACGAGGGTTCAGGACAGATACGCAGTATTTT.